The 10 T cell receptor beta chains below all came from one sample that was sequenced in a study of T cells in women clearing cervical HPV infection. TCRdb's table, derived via immunoSEQ multiplex PCR, lists solely in-frame clones and lacks some. Its clone listing holds about 32,000 clones. Sequencing was carried out using blood buffy coat. The receptor source for this set is a woman aged 18 to 75 with a cervical HPV16 infection that either progressed to CIN3+ or cleared (not recorded which).

With regard to this clone: The observed sequence ends 3 residues before the CDR3 terminus, with the missing tail filled in from the germline J gene. J is TRBJ1-2 and V is TRBV2; D ambiguous. The CDR3 is made up of 12 amino acids. Germline V gene data show CDR1 as SNHLY and CDR2 as FYNNEI. Trimming shortened V by 4 bases and J by 5 bases, and 8 bases separated the two germline ends. The sequenced CDR3 bases are TGTGCCAGCAGTGTGGTAGCGTATGGC. It specifies CASSVVAYG. In full, the CDR3 is CASSVVAYGYTF.

In the case of this clone: The DNA ends 3 residues before the CDR3 does, and the rest of the CDR3 is filled in from the germline J gene. V is TRBV20-1 and J is TRBJ2-7; D might be TRBD2 (5 bases). This CDR3 comprises 14 residues. The V end was cut by 1 base, the J end by 2 bases, with 12 bases between. Germline lookup yields CDR1 DFQATT and CDR2 SNEGSKA (reference sequence). The sequenced CDR3 bases are TGCAGTGCTAGAGGGACTTCGTACACCTACGAG. Its protein is CSARGTSYTYE. Given in full, the CDR3 is CSARGTSYTYEQYF.

As to this clone: The read halts 3 residues ahead of the CDR3 end, with the missing end drawn from the germline J gene. The chain recombines TRBV18 with TRBJ2-3, with 7 bases lining up with TRBD1. This CDR3 is 16 amino acids long. V was pared by 4 bases and J by 2 bases, with 9 bases of the junction left unmatched. Per germline, CDR1 KGHSH and CDR2 LQKENI. The part of the CDR3 DNA that was read is TGTGCCAGCTCACAGACAAGGGACAGCTCCACAGATACG. This translates into CASSQTRDSSTDT. The whole CDR3 region reads CASSQTRDSSTDTQYF.

Details on this clone: From the germline J gene comes the end of the CDR3, since the read stops 3 residues before it. The V gene is TRBV7-2, the J gene TRBJ2-1; TRBD2 aligns across 9 bases. The CDR3 sequence is 14 residues long. Germline V CDR1 and CDR2: SGHTA, FQGNSA. V lost 3 bases to trimming and J lost 4 bases; unmatched junction nucleotides: 1. The CDR3 reads CASSFSGGYNEQFF. Partial CDR3 DNA: TGTGCCAGCAGCTTTAGCGGGGGATACAATGAG.

CDR3 sequence: CASSFTSSVTEQFF. Incomplete CDR3 DNA: TGTGCCAGCAGCTTCACCTCCTCGGTCACTGAG. V gene TRBV11-3 combines with J gene TRBJ2-1; no clear D. The CDR3 extends 3 residues past the end of the read, so its final part is completed from the germline J gene. Germline lookup yields CDR1 SGHNT and CDR2 YENEEA. V was trimmed by 3 bases and J by 9 bases, leaving 15 bases between them. The CDR3 runs 14 residues.

A remark on this clone: The CDR3 is cut off 3 residues early in the read; its end comes from the germline J gene. V usage is TRBV2 and J usage is TRBJ2-1; TRBD1 matches at 9 bases. The CDR3 spans 15 residues. In germline, CDR1 is SNHLY, CDR2 FYNNEI. Trimming cost V 6 bases and J 8 bases; bases outside gene matches: 11. The CDR3 DNA, read in part, is TGTGCCAGCAGGGGGAACAGGGGGCCTGCGTATGAG. It is translated as CASRGNRGPAYE. The whole CDR3 sequence is CASRGNRGPAYEQFF.

On this clone itself: The CDR3 end lies 3 residues beyond the end of the read and is filled in from the germline J gene. The chain employs TRBV11-2 and TRBJ1-2, with D unresolved. CDR3 length: 15 residues. Germline V gene sequence: CDR1 SGHAT, CDR2 FQNNGV. The DNA read from the CDR3 is TGTGCCAGCAGCCCTCCCGTTTCGAGGGTCCGCGGC. Protein sequence: CASSPPVSRVRG. The complete CDR3 reads CASSPPVSRVRGYTF.

About this clone: Coverage ceases 3 residues before the CDR3 finishes, and the germline J gene fills in the end. The chain has TRBV7-7 and TRBJ2-3; D is possibly TRBD1 or TRBD2 (5 bases each). The germline CDR1 and CDR2 sequences are SSHAT and FNYEAQ (reference sequence). The CDR3 loop spans 15 amino acids. The CDR3 region is CASSLGRLIGETQYF. CDR3 DNA, as far as it was read: TGTGCCAGCAGCTTAGGACGGTTGATAGGGGAGACG. The full variable domain, in which reference TRBV7-7 and TRBJ2-3 provide the parts outside the CDR3, is GAGVSQSPRYKVTKRGQDVTLRCDPISSHATLYWYQQALGQGPEFLTYFNYEAQPDKSGLPSDRFSAERPEGSISTLTIQRTEQRDSAMYRCASSLGRLIGETQYFGPGTRLTVL.

The part of the CDR3 DNA that was read is TGCGCCAGCAGCTTGACTTCCCCCGGGGAAAAA. It is translated as CASSLTSPGEK. The complete CDR3 protein is CASSLTSPGEKLFF. The V call is TRBV5-1, the J call TRBJ1-4; D not certain. Read data end 3 residues before the CDR3 end; the end is taken from the germline J gene. V was pared by 1 base and J by 8 bases, with 12 bases between. This CDR3 is 14 amino acids long. Germline V gene sequence: CDR1 SGHRS, CDR2 YFSETQ.

In regard to this clone: The read stops 3 residues short of the end of the CDR3; the missing end is completed from the germline J gene. The chain is built from TRBV5-1 and TRBJ1-3; D possibly corresponds to TRBD1 (5 bases). V was shortened by 0 bases and J by 4 bases, with 8 bases between the two germline ends. Germline V gene lookup returns CDR1 SGHRS and CDR2 YFSETQ. The CDR3 is made up of 14 amino acids. CDR3 residues: CASSLGTTGNTIYF. CDR3 DNA, as far as it was read: TGCGCCAGCAGCTTGGGGACAACAGGAAACACC.